A single sample gave rise to the 31 T cell receptor beta chains below, sequenced in a study of T-cell reconstitution after alpha-beta-depleted transplantation in children. Library preparation (for TCRbeta) was performed with unique molecular identifiers. TCRdb reprocessed the PCR reads with MiXCR, giving one entry per CDR3 protein. Among around 480,000 distinct CDR3 sequences listed, around a third were seen once. The sequencing here drew on PBMCs from the stem cell graft donor, taken from the stem cell graft. The receptor source for this set is a human donor who donated a stem cell graft to a child with aplastic anemia.

This chain connects TRBV30 to TRBJ1-4, with D possibly TRBD1 on 6 matching bases. This CDR3 has 12 amino acids. Germline CDR1 reads GTSNPN; CDR2 reads SVGIG (reference sequence). V was trimmed by 5 bases and J by 8 bases, leaving 12 bases between them. The DNA for the CDR3 is TGTGCCTGGCAAACAGGGAGGGAAAAACTGTTTTTT. Protein sequence: CAWQTGREKLFF.

V and J are TRBV11-2 and TRBJ2-7; D gene ambiguous. This CDR3 is 16 amino acids long. Germline-derived CDR1 and CDR2 are SGHAT and FQNNGV. Trimming removed 1 base at V and 5 bases at J, with 18 bases between. The DNA of the CDR3 is TGTGCCAGCAGCTTAGGGGTATGGGCTACGACCGACGAGCAGTACTTC. It codes for CASSLGVWATTDEQYF.

J is TRBJ2-1 and V is TRBV12-3 or TRBV12-4; the match to TRBD2 covers 9 bases. Trimming removed 3 bases from V and 9 bases from J; junction bases left unmatched: 18. The CDR3 has 18 residues. The CDR3, as DNA: TGTGCCAGCAGTTTTCATGATTTGGGTAGCGGGAGTTCTCGTGAGCAGTTCTTC. The encoded protein is CASSFHDLGSGSSREQFF.

The rearrangement uses TRBV29-1 and TRBJ1-2, with 9 bases fitting TRBD1. This CDR3 is 14 amino acids long. Germline lookup yields CDR1 SQVTM and CDR2 ANQGSEA. Trimming took 4 bases from V and 3 from J; bases not matched to a gene: 6. The CDR3: CSVAADRGDYGYTF. CDR3 sequence (DNA): TGCAGCGTTGCAGCGGACAGGGGCGACTATGGCTACACCTTC.

The gene calls are TRBV7-2 and TRBJ1-4; D call uncertain. Trimming shortened V by 7 bases and J by 8 bases, and 11 bases separated the two germline ends. The germline gives CDR1 SGHTA, CDR2 FQGNSA. The CDR3 runs 12 residues. Here the CDR3 reads CASTRTGEKLFF. For the CDR3, the DNA is TGTGCCAGCACTCGTACGGGGGAAAAACTGTTTTTT.

This chain links TRBV15 with TRBJ1-2; 7 positions agree with TRBD1. The germline gives CDR1 LNHNV, CDR2 YYDKDF (reference sequence). This CDR3 is 16 amino acids long. J was trimmed by 4 bases and V by 0 bases; bases with no gene match: 8. DNA for the CDR3: TGTGCCACCAGCAGAGAACCTAACCCAGGGGGCTATGGCTACACCTTC. It yields the protein CATSREPNPGGYGYTF.

V is TRBV6-2 or TRBV6-3 and J is TRBJ2-7; maybe TRBD1 (5 bases). The germline V gene has CDR1 MNHEY and CDR2 SVGEGT. The CDR3 spans 14 residues. Trimming removed 6 bases from V and 0 bases from J, with 12 bases in between. This CDR3 is CASSYRQSSYEQYV. CDR3 coding DNA: TGTGCCAGCAGCTACAGACAGAGCTCCTACGAGCAGTACGTC.

The J gene is TRBJ2-7, the V gene TRBV28; D uncertain. Germline-derived CDR1 and CDR2 are MDHEN and SYDVKM. The CDR3 sequence is 13 residues long. The V end was cut by 7 bases, the J end by 6 bases, with 16 bases between. Here the CDR3 DNA reads TGTGCCAGCACCTTGGGCCTGCTTGGCGAGCAGTACTTC. Residues: CASTLGLLGEQYF.

The chain recombines TRBV29-1 with TRBJ2-3; the match to TRBD2 covers 12 bases. CDR3 length: 16 amino acids. Per the germline V gene, CDR1 is SQVTM and CDR2 is ANQGSEA. The junction had 6 bases not matched to a gene; V was cut back by 2 bases and J by 3 bases. The DNA for the CDR3 is TGCAGCGTTGAAAACCGACTAGCGGGAGTGACAGATACGCAGTATTTT. Translated: CSVENRLAGVTDTQYF.

This clonotype was seen only a few times. The chain couples TRBV20-1 to TRBJ2-1; TRBD2 matches 11 bases. Germline CDR1 reads DFQATT; CDR2 reads SNEGSKA (reference sequence). The CDR3 loop spans 12 amino acids. J gave up 13 bases and V 3 bases, and 5 bases lay outside the gene matches. CDR3 nucleotide sequence: TGCAGTGCTAGGCGGACTAGCGGGCCACAGTTCTTC. Translation gives CSARRTSGPQFF.

The V gene is TRBV15, the J gene TRBJ2-2, with D uncertain. Germline CDR1 and CDR2: LNHNV and YYDKDF (reference sequence). The CDR3 consists of 15 residues. Trimming took 3 bases from V and 0 from J, leaving 8 bases between them. Written as DNA, the CDR3 is TGTGCCACCAGCAGGGACGGATCGAACACCGGGGAGCTGTTTTTT. Amino acid sequence: CATSRDGSNTGELFF.

The V call is TRBV20-1, the J call TRBJ2-1; TRBD2 might be the D (6 bases). This CDR3 has 14 residues. Germline CDR1 is DFQATT and CDR2 is SNEGSKA (reference sequence). The CDR3 reads CSAPIGAGSNEQFF. CDR3 DNA sequence: TGCAGCGCCCCCATCGGGGCGGGATCAAATGAGCAGTTCTTC.

A single count supports this clonotype. The V gene is TRBV24-1, the J gene TRBJ2-1; D is possibly TRBD1 or TRBD2 (6 bases each). Between the trimmed V and J ends, which lost 7 bases and 2 bases, there was a span of 11 bases. Germline lookup yields CDR1 KGHDR and CDR2 SFDVKD. The CDR3 contains 14 residues. The CDR3 bases are TGTGCCACCAGCAAGGGGGGACCCTACAATGAGCAGTTCTTC. Its translation is CATSKGGPYNEQFF.

This clonotype was found a few times. The V gene is TRBV29-1, the J gene TRBJ1-2; D possibly corresponds to TRBD1 (6 bases). In germline, CDR1 is SQVTM, CDR2 ANQGSEA. The V end was cut by 5 bases, the J end by 1 base, with 11 bases between. The CDR3 contains 13 residues. DNA of the CDR3: TGCAGCGTTCCGGGACACGTTAACTATGGCTACACCTTC. Amino acids: CSVPGHVNYGYTF.

The chain couples TRBV12-3 or TRBV12-4 to TRBJ1-1, with D uncertain. This CDR3 has 13 residues. V dropped 5 bases and J dropped 3 bases, with 10 bases sitting between them. The CDR3 DNA reads TGTGCCAGCAGTGTGGGTGGGGACACTGAAGCTTTCTTT. Its translation is CASSVGGDTEAFF.

This clonotype showed up just a few times. CDR3 sequence (DNA): TGTGCCAGCGCGGACTTGCCCTACGAGCAGTACGTC. It translates to CASADLPYEQYV. This chain joins TRBV6-2 or TRBV6-3 and TRBJ2-7, with D possibly TRBD2 on 5 matching bases. The CDR3 covers 12 residues. Germline lookup yields CDR1 MNHEY and CDR2 SVGEGT. The ends were cut back, 8 bases at V and 2 bases at J, with 10 bases in the middle.

This clonotype came up a few times. The rearrangement joins TRBV20-1 to TRBJ2-3, with TRBD1 matching 7 bases. Germline V gives CDR1 DFQATT, CDR2 SNEGSKA (reference sequence). This CDR3 has 16 amino acids. The ends lost 0 bases at V and 2 bases at J; junction bases unmatched: 8. In DNA, the CDR3 is TGCAGTGCTAGAGATGGAGAGACAGGGAACACAGATACGCAGTATTTT. Its protein is CSARDGETGNTDTQYF.

The genes are TRBV2 and TRBJ2-7, with TRBD1 matching 7 bases. Germline V gene lookup returns CDR1 SNHLY and CDR2 FYNNEI. The CDR3 contains 16 residues. The J segment lost 7 bases and the V segment lost 0 bases, leaving 12 bases of the junction unmatched. The CDR3 DNA is TGTGCCAGCAGTGAAGCCCGGGACAGATGGTTCGGGGAGCAGTACGTC. This encodes CASSEARDRWFGEQYV.

A few counts support this clonotype. The V and J genes are TRBV4-3 and TRBJ1-6; 11 nucleotides align to TRBD1. J lost 10 bases, V lost 3 bases, and 8 bases had no gene match. Germline CDR1 reads LGHNA; CDR2 reads YSLEER. There are 16 residues in the CDR3. CDR3 DNA: TGCGCCAGCAGCCATGGGACAGGGGGGAAGGGGTCACCCCTCCACTTT. This encodes CASSHGTGGKGSPLHF.

In this sample, this clonotype turned up a few times. This rearrangement joins TRBV5-1 to TRBJ2-3, with D unclear. The CDR3 extends over 12 amino acids. CDR1 SGHRS and CDR2 YFSETQ come from the germline V gene. V was shortened by 2 bases and J by 2 bases, with 3 bases between the two germline ends. The CDR3 bases are TGCGCCAGCAGCTTCACCACAGATACGCAGTATTTT. Translation: CASSFTTDTQYF.

The sample holds a few counts of this clonotype. CDR3 DNA: TGTGCCAGCAATCAGGGGAACGGAATCCAAGAGACCCAGTACTTC. Its protein product is CASNQGNGIQETQYF. V and J are TRBV27 and TRBJ2-5; a possible D gene is TRBD1 (6 bases). The V end was cut by 7 bases, the J end by 1 base, with 16 bases between. The germline V gene has CDR1 MNHEY and CDR2 SMNVEV (reference sequence). The CDR3 is 15 amino acids.

The sample holds a few counts of this clonotype. The chain uses TRBV5-5 and TRBJ2-7; perhaps D is TRBD1 or TRBD2 (5 bases each). There are 13 residues in the CDR3. Trimming left V 7 bases short and J 0 bases short, with 11 bases between. Looked up from germline, CDR1 is SGHKS and CDR2 is YYEKEE (reference sequence). This CDR3 is CASDRDASYEQYF. CDR3 nucleotides: TGTGCCAGCGACCGGGACGCCTCCTACGAGCAGTACTTC.

This clonotype was found a few times. The V and J genes are TRBV20-1 and TRBJ2-5; 8 positions match TRBD2. J gave up 0 bases and V 0 bases, and 12 bases lay outside the gene matches. The CDR3 is 18 amino acids. Germline assignment: CDR1 DFQATT and CDR2 SNEGSKA (reference sequence). The CDR3 is CSARDVKREWGYQETQYF. CDR3 nucleotide sequence: TGCAGTGCTAGAGATGTAAAGCGGGAGTGGGGGTACCAAGAGACCCAGTACTTC.

The chain links TRBV20-1 to TRBJ2-5; D call uncertain. CDR1 and CDR2 from the germline V gene are DFQATT and SNEGSKA (reference sequence). This CDR3 contains 12 residues. This chain's CDR3 is CSSPGWRSTQYF. DNA of the CDR3: TGCAGCAGCCCGGGCTGGCGATCGACCCAGTACTTC.

The genes are TRBV29-1 and TRBJ2-5; the match to TRBD2 covers 7 bases. CDR3 length equals 13 residues. V shed 4 bases and J 5 bases; nucleotides not matched to a gene: 7. Germline loops: CDR1 SQVTM, CDR2 ANQGSEA. The CDR3 coding sequence is TGCAGCGTTGTGTCCAGCGGGACTGAGACCCAGTACTTC. It codes for CSVVSSGTETQYF.

A few counts support this clonotype. V gene TRBV24-1 combines with J gene TRBJ2-3; perhaps TRBD1 as D (5 bases). Germline values: CDR1 KGHDR, CDR2 SFDVKD. V was shortened by 2 bases and J by 2 bases, with 7 bases between the two germline ends. The CDR3 extends over 14 amino acids. The CDR3 spells CATSDWGHTDTQYF. The CDR3 bases are TGTGCCACCAGTGATTGGGGCCACACAGATACGCAGTATTTT.

The chain recombines TRBV25-1 with TRBJ2-7; 10 nucleotides agree with TRBD2. Trimming at V came to 5 bases and at J to 2 bases, leaving 6 bases not matched to a gene. This CDR3 spans 15 amino acids. Germline V gene lookup returns CDR1 MGHDK and CDR2 SYGVNS. CDR3 in amino acids: CASSPRLAGAYEQYF. CDR3 DNA: TGTGCCAGCAGTCCTCGACTAGCGGGCGCCTACGAGCAGTACTTC.

This clonotype was recorded many times. This sequence joins TRBV20-1 and TRBJ1-1, with D unresolved. This CDR3 is 12 amino acids long. The V end lost 1 base, the J end lost 4 bases, and 7 bases lay between the germline ends. Germline values: CDR1 DFQATT, CDR2 SNEGSKA (reference sequence). The CDR3 region is CSARVGTTEAFF. CDR3 nucleotides: TGCAGTGCTAGAGTGGGTACCACTGAAGCTTTCTTT.

V and J are TRBV27 and TRBJ2-7, with 8 bases that match TRBD1. The CDR3 covers 13 residues. Unmatched junction bases numbered 5, after V lost 3 bases and J lost 7 bases. The germline V gene encodes CDR1 MNHEY and CDR2 SMNVEV (reference sequence). This CDR3 is CASSFRTGREQYF. CDR3 nucleotides: TGTGCCAGCAGTTTCCGGACAGGGCGGGAGCAGTACTTC.

The V gene is TRBV5-1, the J gene TRBJ2-6, with 8 bases fitting TRBD1. CDR1 and CDR2 (germline): SGHRS, YFSETQ. This CDR3 is built from 17 residues. Trimming took 4 bases from V and 2 from J; bases not matched to a gene: 8. The CDR3 sequence: CASSPGQGGPGANVLTF. CDR3 in DNA: TGCGCCAGCAGCCCAGGACAGGGTGGCCCTGGGGCCAACGTCCTGACTTTC.

The chain is built from TRBV6-2 or TRBV6-3 and TRBJ2-2; D possibly corresponds to TRBD2 (6 bases). V was shortened by 4 bases and J by 2 bases, with 11 bases between the two germline ends. This CDR3 region has 15 residues. The germline V gene has CDR1 MNHEY and CDR2 SVGEGT. CDR3 bases: TGTGCCAGCAGTTCCTTAGCGGTTAACACCGGGGAGCTGTTTTTT. Its translation: CASSSLAVNTGELFF.